This TCR beta chain stems from a study of radiotherapy plus CTLA-4 blockade in lung cancer. Turning to the study itself: Of the patients, about 19% showed objective responses and roughly 31% attained disease control. Study outcomes and limitations: Early blood T cell clone changes and increased post-radiation serum interferon-beta were reportedly the strongest response predictors.

Receiving focal radiation plus CTLA-4 blockade with ipilimumab were patients who had chemo-refractory metastatic non-small-cell lung cancer. Measured with immunoSEQ multiplex PCR; TCRdb has only the in-frame clones, and not every one. Of 77,000 or so clones listed, under 75% were seen once; the top ten hold 9.9%. Germline V gene sequence: CDR1 LNHDA, CDR2 SQIVND (reference sequence). V lost 5 bases to trimming and J lost 3 bases; unmatched junction nucleotides: 8. CDR3 size: 15 residues. Note on this clone: Its antigen is undetermined.

This receptor was taken from a human donor with non-small cell lung cancer whose response to radiotherapy plus ipilimumab could not be evaluated. The V and J genes are TRBV19 and TRBJ1-1; TRBD1 agrees at 8 bases. The material was peripheral blood, obtained from a patient treated with radiotherapy plus ipilimumab. The CDR3 loop is CASSSGGDGYTEAFF. The CDR3 region has the DNA TGTGCCAGTAGTTCAGGGGGCGACGGGTACACTGAAGCTTTCTTT.